This T cell receptor beta chain is from a study of shared clonotypes between healthy human individuals (dated by TCRdb to the early 2020s). For the wider study: A few men and a couple of women, aged 18 to 49 years, made up the cohort. The study deeply sequenced blood TCR repertoires of 5 or 6 healthy adults to estimate repertoire size and the extent of clonotype sharing between individuals. Libraries were prepared and TCR repertoires were sequenced by different laboratories using diverse techniques, in order to increase sequencing depth and limit assay-specific biases. For each donor, CD4 naive and CD4 memory were each given three plates, CD8 naive was given two plates, and CD8 memory was given one plate. Per donor, leukapheresis produced somewhere between about 0.85 and 9.5 billion PBMCs.

Turning to this clone: Which antigen it targets is not known. No qualities accompany the bases; no much larger clone lies one base away.

Using the deep immunoSEQ assay, TCR CDR3 regions were amplified from genomic DNA by multiplex PCR. Genomic DNA extracted from each cell subset was distributed evenly over all wells of several immunoSEQ 96-well plates, and each plate served as one replicate. For sorted subsets, each replicate PCR was loaded with 200 ng genomic DNA, equivalent to about 33,000 T cell genomes. Purified libraries were quantified with a Qubit 3.0 fluorometer, sized on a Bioanalyzer 2100, and re-quantified with the KAPA Library Quantification kit. Every immunoSEQ 96-well plate was sequenced on a separate single-read 150-cycle Illumina NextSeq 550 flow cell. In the source study's methods: Because the immunoSEQ output included only junctional sequences and no quality scores, the filtering could not be the same as the filtering used for full-length reads. Sequences were annotated with PyIR, a Python wrapper for IgBLAST v1.9, and V/J genes and CDR3 were assigned using IMGT germline references. Reads with weak V/J assignments (E-value above 1e-6), missing CDR3, stop codons, out-of-frame junctions, or ambiguous translated residues were removed. V3J clonotypes were defined as sequences sharing the same inferred V gene, J gene, and CDR3 amino acid sequence. To compute the percentage overlap between repertoires, the number of shared unique clonotypes was divided by the size of the smaller repertoire. Three approaches were used to assess repertoire richness: RTK rarefaction, the Chao1 estimator, and Recon v2.1 estimates of unobserved clonotypes. OLGA was used to compute generation probabilities for all TCRbeta clonotypes that the gDNA method yielded from four donors. In its TCRdb copy, this immuneACCESS table keeps in-frame sequences only and misses some clones. Where compared with another copy, unresolved V genes explain less than half of these, and the others have no known cause. The DNA gave D and trimming, while V, J and clone size come from that table. Present in this sample are about 2.4 million clones, 93% of which were seen just once. Of the sample, 0.36% falls within the top ten clones.

Study-level results and caveats: Approximately 5% of naive CD4, around 3.5% of naive CD8, roughly 2.5% of memory CD4, and about 0.4% of memory CD8 clonotypes were shared across a few donors. Naive subsets generally had larger estimated clonotype richness than memory subsets did. Compared with non-shared clonotypes, clonotypes shared by all four sorted-subset donors had higher generation probabilities. Sampling was limited to blood, and TCR repertoires in tissue likely differ from TCR repertoires in blood. Even with the large sequencing depth, rarefaction of the sorted-subset datasets indicated that sequencing was incomplete. The genetic and exposure-history diversity represented was limited by the small number of donors. Pairwise subsampling indicated that sequencing depth was expected to affect the degree of clonotype sharing among donors.

The donors were healthy, HIV-negative adults with no recently reported acute infections or vaccinations. Every donor was a Caucasian adult residing in Nashville, Tennessee, USA. CD4+ T cells were enriched through magnetic negative selection, after which naive cells were positively selected on CD45RA and the remaining negative fraction served as the memory subset. Blood was collected by leukapheresis, and PBMCs were isolated by Ficoll-Histopaque density gradient centrifugation and then cryopreserved in liquid nitrogen vapor phase. Analytical flow cytometry was used to check the purity and quantity of every magnetically sorted T cell population. Each sorted fraction had its genomic DNA isolated and then quantified by UV absorbance on a Nanodrop 2000c. V loses 5 bases of germline sequence and J loses 2 bases, and the interval between the two ends is 15 bases. Measured from the cysteine to the phenylalanine, the CDR3 is 15 residues long. The DNA shown is the 45-base CDR3, in frame from base 1. CDR1 is given as SGHTA and CDR2 as FQGNSA, both from the germline V gene.

The sequence is built from TRBV7-2 and TRBJ2-5, with TRBD1 perhaps the D gene, on 6 matching bases. The sequence was collected from a man between 18 and 29 years old in good health. Some clones in this sample may be carry-over from other donors' samples. Input material: naive CD4+ T cells from PBMCs. Reading the label with the study, this specimen's cell subset or site is: CD45RA+ positively selected. The DNA sequence is as follows: TGTGCCAGCAGCCCAAGACGGACAGTACAAGAGACCCAGTACTTC. Its amino acids are CASSPRRTVQETQYF.